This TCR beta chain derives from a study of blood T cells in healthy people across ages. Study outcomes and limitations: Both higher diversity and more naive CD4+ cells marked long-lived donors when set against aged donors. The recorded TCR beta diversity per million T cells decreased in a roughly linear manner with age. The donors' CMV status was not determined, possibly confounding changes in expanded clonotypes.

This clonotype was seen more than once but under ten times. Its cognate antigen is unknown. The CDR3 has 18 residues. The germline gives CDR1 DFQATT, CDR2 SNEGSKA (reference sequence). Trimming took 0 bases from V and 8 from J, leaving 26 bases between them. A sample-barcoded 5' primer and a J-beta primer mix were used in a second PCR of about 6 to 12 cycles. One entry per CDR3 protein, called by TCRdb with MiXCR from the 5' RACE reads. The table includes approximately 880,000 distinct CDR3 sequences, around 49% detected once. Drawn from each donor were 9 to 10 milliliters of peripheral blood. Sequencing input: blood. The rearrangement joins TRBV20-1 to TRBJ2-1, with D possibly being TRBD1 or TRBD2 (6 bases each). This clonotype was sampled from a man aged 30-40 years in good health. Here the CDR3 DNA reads TGCAGTGCTAGAGATTTGGGGGGCGCAGGGCCAGTTTATTATGAGCAGTTCTTC. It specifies CSARDLGGAGPVYYEQFF.